The 6 T cell receptor beta chains reported below all come from one sample, sequenced in a study of blood T cell repertoires in COVID-19. Profiled with immunoSEQ multiplex PCR; TCRdb holds only in-frame clones, not every one. The profile shows around 60,000 clones, about 83% of them singletons. The sequenced sample consisted of peripheral blood. The receptors come from an elderly woman with acute or convalescent COVID-19.

V is TRBV6-5 and J is TRBJ2-6; D uncertain. This CDR3 is built from 14 residues. Germline-derived CDR1 and CDR2 are MNHEY and SVGAGI. V was clipped by 2 bases and J by 1 base, with 3 bases between them. This CDR3 is CASSYVSGANVLTF. CDR3 DNA sequence: TGTGCCAGCAGTTACGTATCTGGGGCCAACGTCCTGACTTTC.

The CDR3, as DNA: TGTGCCAGCAGCTCCGGGGACAGGGCGGCTGAAGCTTTCTTT. Its protein product is CASSSGDRAAEAFF. The chain joins TRBV21-1 to TRBJ1-1; TRBD1 was called by the table and not checked on the DNA. TRBV21-1 constitutes a pseudogene. The CDR3 runs 14 residues.

The CDR3 DNA follows: TGTGCCAGCAGCCAAGATACCTGGACAGGGGGCAATCAGCCCCAGCATTTT. Its protein product is CASSQDTWTGGNQPQHF. This chain connects TRBV3-1 (or the pseudogene TRBV3-2) to TRBJ1-5, with TRBD1 matching over 9 bases. Germline CDR1 is LGHDT and CDR2 is YNNKEL (reference sequence). Germline trimming cut 0 bases from V and 2 bases from J; bases unmatched to any gene: 5. The CDR3 runs 17 residues.

The chain uses TRBV5-1 and TRBJ2-7; TRBD2 aligns across 14 bases. The junction had 6 bases not matched to a gene; V was cut back by 3 bases and J by 4 bases. The CDR3 loop spans 16 amino acids. Germline V gene sequence: CDR1 SGHRS, CDR2 YFSETQ. The CDR3 is CASSSSGTSGSYEQYF. The CDR3 DNA follows: TGCGCCAGCAGCTCGAGCGGGACTAGCGGGAGTTACGAGCAGTACTTC.

The rearrangement uses TRBV15 and TRBJ1-5, with TRBD1 matching 8 bases. The CDR3 runs to 17 residues. Germline V gene lookup returns CDR1 LNHNV and CDR2 YYDKDF (reference sequence). V was clipped by 1 base and J by 0 bases; unmatched bases: 5. CDR3 DNA sequence: TGTGCCACCAGCAGAGCTCCCGGACAGGGTAGCAATCAGCCCCAGCATTTT. Its translation is CATSRAPGQGSNQPQHF.

V is TRBV3-1 (or the pseudogene TRBV3-2) and J is TRBJ1-2; no clear D gene. CDR1 and CDR2 from the germline V gene are LGHDT and YNNKEL (reference sequence). The CDR3 has 14 residues. Trimming removed 0 bases at V and 1 base at J, with 6 bases between. The CDR3 region is CASSQDSLNYGYTF. In nucleotides, the CDR3 is TGTGCCAGCAGCCAAGATAGCCTTAACTATGGCTACACCTTC.